These 3 T cell receptor beta chains originate from one sample sequenced in a study of brain T cells in children with intractable seizures. Profiling relied on immunoSEQ multiplex PCR, and the TCRdb table lists in-frame clones only, not all of them. Among 110,000 or so clones listed, 94% were seen once. Material: peripheral blood, obtained at surgery. These receptor sequences come from a boy in the first two years of life with hemimegalencephaly and intractable seizures.

The J gene is TRBJ2-7, the V gene TRBV11-2; 8 nucleotides agree with TRBD2. Trimming at V came to 5 bases and at J to 0 bases, leaving 15 bases not matched to a gene. The germline V gene has CDR1 SGHAT and CDR2 FQNNGV. The CDR3 is made up of 18 amino acids. The CDR3 protein is CASSGLQTGGRISYEQYF. The CDR3 DNA is TGTGCCAGCAGCGGCCTACAGACGGGCGGGAGGATCTCCTACGAGCAGTACTTC.

The rearrangement links TRBV2 to TRBJ2-7; D is tentatively TRBD1 or TRBD2 (5 bases each). The V gene's germline CDR1 is SNHLY and CDR2 FYNNEI. The CDR3 is 13 residues long. V was cut by 4 bases and J by 2 bases, with 9 bases left in between. The CDR3 is CASSVGGAYEQYF. CDR3 in DNA: TGTGCCAGCAGTGTTGGGGGAGCCTACGAGCAGTACTTC. Using reference TRBV2 and TRBJ2-7 for the parts outside the CDR3, the full variable domain is EPEVTQTPSHQVTQMGQEVILRCVPISNHLYFYWYRQILGQKVEFLVSFYNNEISEKSEIFDDQFSVERPDGSNFTLKIRSTKLEDSAMYFCASSVGGAYEQYFGPGTRLTVT.

The chain has TRBV7-2 and TRBJ1-5; D gene ambiguous. The CDR3 is 13 amino acids. Germline CDR1 is SGHTA and CDR2 is FQGNSA. V was cut by 4 bases and J by 6 bases, with 10 bases left in between. The CDR3 sequence is CTSSYRLGQPQHF. The DNA for the CDR3 is TGTACCAGCAGCTATAGGTTGGGTCAGCCCCAGCATTTT. The complete variable domain, with remaining parts taken from reference TRBV7-2 and TRBJ1-5, reads GAGVSQSPSNKVTEKGKDVELRCDPISGHTALYWYRQSLGQGLEFLIYFQGNSAPDKSGLPSDRFSAERTGGSVSTLTIQRTQQEDSAVYLCTSSYRLGQPQHFGDGTRLSIL.